Shown below are 8 T cell receptor beta chains from a single sample sequenced in a study of blood T cell repertoires in COVID-19. The repertoire was sequenced with immunoSEQ multiplex PCR; TCRdb's copy has only in-frame clones and lacks some. The sample consists of about 190,000 clones, roughly 80% of them appearing once. Sequencing was done on a sample of peripheral blood. The source of these receptors is a human donor in a cohort sampled during active COVID-19.

This clone showed up just once. The chain recombines TRBV11-2 with TRBJ2-7; possible D gene TRBD2, 6 bases. CDR3 length: 17 residues. Trimming pared 4 bases from V and 0 bases from J, leaving 19 bases between. CDR1 is SGHAT and CDR2 is FQNNGV in the germline V gene. The CDR3: CASSSRGWGRSSYEQYF. The CDR3 DNA is TGTGCCAGCAGCTCCCGGGGGTGGGGCCGAAGCTCCTACGAGCAGTACTTC.

The V and J genes are TRBV5-4 and TRBJ2-1, with 13 nucleotides matching TRBD2. The J segment lost 7 bases and the V segment lost 4 bases, leaving 8 bases of the junction unmatched. The CDR3 spans 16 residues. Germline V lookup: CDR1 SGHNT, CDR2 YYREEE (reference sequence). The CDR3, as DNA: TGTGCCAGCAGCCCCAGGACTAGCGGGAGTTATAATGAGCAGTTCTTC. Translation: CASSPRTSGSYNEQFF.

The V gene is TRBV19, the J gene TRBJ2-5; maybe TRBD1 (6 bases). V shed 5 bases and J shed 4 bases, with 11 bases lying between them. The CDR3 is 13 residues long. Germline loops: CDR1 LNHDA, CDR2 SQIVND (reference sequence). CDR3 in DNA: TGTGCCAGTAGTCCGGGACATGGAGAGACCCAGTACTTC. Encoded protein: CASSPGHGETQYF. The variable domain in full, completed from reference TRBV19 and TRBJ2-5, reads DGGITQSPKYLFRKEGQNVTLSCEQNLNHDAMYWYRQDPGQGLRLIYYSQIVNDFQKGDIAEGYSVSREKKESFPLTVTSAQKNPTAFYLCASSPGHGETQYFGPGTRLLVL.

This clone was counted a single time. The chain uses TRBV2 and TRBJ2-5; D remains unclear. Per the germline V gene, CDR1 is SNHLY and CDR2 is FYNNEI. Trimming took off 6 bases at V and 5 bases at J, with 13 bases between the two ends. This CDR3 has 13 amino acids. CDR3 sequence (DNA): TGTGCCAGCAGCCTGATCTATCCGGAGACCCAGTACTTC. This encodes CASSLIYPETQYF.

CDR3 sequence: CASSPGGNAPQHF. CDR3 in DNA: TGTGCCAGCAGCCCGGGGGGGAACGCGCCCCAGCATTTT. This chain links TRBV5-6 with TRBJ1-5; D perhaps matches TRBD1 (5 bases). The CDR3 is 13 residues long. V dropped 4 bases and J dropped 9 bases, with 14 bases sitting between them. Germline-derived CDR1 and CDR2 are SGHDT and YYEEEE. Supplemented by reference TRBV5-6 and TRBJ1-5, the full variable domain reads DAGVTQSPTHLIKTRGQQVTLRCSPKSGHDTVSWYQQALGQGPQFIFQYYEEEERQRGNFPDRFSGHQFPNYSSELNVNALLLGDSALYLCASSPGGNAPQHFGDGTRLSIL.

V and J are TRBV5-1 and TRBJ2-7, with 9 nucleotides matching TRBD1. The CDR3 has 17 residues. Per germline, CDR1 SGHRS and CDR2 YFSETQ. V lost 0 bases and J lost 2; bases outside the gene matches: 9. CDR3 amino acids: CASSLGVFGTGPYEQYF. CDR3 nucleotides: TGCGCCAGCAGCTTGGGGGTGTTCGGGACAGGGCCCTACGAGCAGTACTTC.

This chain uses TRBV7-9 with TRBJ2-6; no firm D call. Trimming took 6 bases from V and 1 from J, leaving 10 bases between them. This CDR3 region has 15 residues. CDR1 SEHNR and CDR2 FQNEAQ come from the germline V gene (reference sequence). The chain's CDR3 is CASSLDGSGANVLTF. As DNA, the CDR3 is TGTGCCAGCAGTCTAGACGGGTCTGGGGCCAACGTCCTGACTTTC. The full variable domain, its missing parts supplied by reference TRBV7-9 and TRBJ2-6, is DTGVSQNPRHKITKRGQNVTFRCDPISEHNRLYWYRQTLGQGPEFLTYFQNEAQLEKSRLLSDRFSAERPKGSFSTLEIQRTEQGDSAMYLCASSLDGSGANVLTFGAGSRLTVL.

The chain joins TRBV14 to TRBJ1-2, with 8 bases lining up with TRBD1. Germline V gene sequence: CDR1 SGHDN, CDR2 FVKESK. The CDR3 length is 15 residues. J lost 5 bases, V lost 1 base, and 6 bases had no gene match. In DNA, the CDR3 is TGTGCCAGCAGCCAAGGGACAGGGATGGGTTATGGCTACACCTTC. Amino acids: CASSQGTGMGYGYTF.